What follows is one T cell receptor (beta chain) and its context. Germline V lookup: CDR1 SNHLY, CDR2 FYNNEI. The CDR3 has 13 residues. Trimming removed 5 bases from V and 5 bases from J, with 12 bases in between. The participants were between about 18 and 90 years old and came from fewer than 25 US areas. The data were produced by immunoSEQ multiplex PCR, yet TCRdb's version contains in-frame clones alone and is incomplete. The sample lists 300,000 or so clones, 80% to 90% occurring once. The data originate from a study of blood T cell repertoires in COVID-19. The sequencing input was PBMCs or T cells enriched from blood (not recorded which). The J gene is TRBJ1-1, the V gene TRBV2; no clear D. The sequence derives from a woman between 18 and 30 years old who had recovered from COVID-19. The CDR3 region has the DNA TGTGCCAGCAGTCCCGGTGGCGGGACTGAAGCTTTCTTT. As protein: CASSPGGGTEAFF.